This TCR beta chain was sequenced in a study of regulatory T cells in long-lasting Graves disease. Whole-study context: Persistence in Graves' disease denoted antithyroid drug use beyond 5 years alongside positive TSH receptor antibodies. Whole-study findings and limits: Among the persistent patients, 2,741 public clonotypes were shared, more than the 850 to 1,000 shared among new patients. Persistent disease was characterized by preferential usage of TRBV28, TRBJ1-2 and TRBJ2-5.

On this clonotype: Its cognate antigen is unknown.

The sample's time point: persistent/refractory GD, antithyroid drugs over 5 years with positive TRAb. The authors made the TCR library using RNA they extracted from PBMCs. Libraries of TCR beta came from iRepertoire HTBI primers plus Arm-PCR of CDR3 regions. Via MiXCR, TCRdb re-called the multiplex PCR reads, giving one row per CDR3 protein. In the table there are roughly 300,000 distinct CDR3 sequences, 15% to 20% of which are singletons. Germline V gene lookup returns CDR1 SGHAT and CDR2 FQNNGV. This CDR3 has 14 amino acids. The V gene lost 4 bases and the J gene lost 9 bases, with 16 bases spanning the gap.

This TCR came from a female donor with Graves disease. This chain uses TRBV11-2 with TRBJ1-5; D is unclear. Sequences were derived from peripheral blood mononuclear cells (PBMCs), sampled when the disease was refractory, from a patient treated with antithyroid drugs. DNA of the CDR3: TGTGCCAGCAGCTCTATAGAGCTCGGTGGGCCCCAGCATTTT. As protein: CASSSIELGGPQHF.